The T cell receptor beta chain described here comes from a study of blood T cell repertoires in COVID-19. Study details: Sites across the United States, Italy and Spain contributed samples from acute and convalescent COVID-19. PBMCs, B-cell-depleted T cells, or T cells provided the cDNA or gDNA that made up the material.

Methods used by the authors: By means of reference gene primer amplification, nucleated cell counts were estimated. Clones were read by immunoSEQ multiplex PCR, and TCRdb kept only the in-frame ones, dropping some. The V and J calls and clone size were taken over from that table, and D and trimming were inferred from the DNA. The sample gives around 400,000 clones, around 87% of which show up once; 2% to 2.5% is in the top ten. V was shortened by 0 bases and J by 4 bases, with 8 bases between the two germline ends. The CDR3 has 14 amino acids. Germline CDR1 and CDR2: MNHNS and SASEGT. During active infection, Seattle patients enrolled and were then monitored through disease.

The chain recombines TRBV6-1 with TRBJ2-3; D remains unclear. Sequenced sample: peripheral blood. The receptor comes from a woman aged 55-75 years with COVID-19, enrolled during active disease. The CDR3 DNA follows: TGTGCCAGCAGTGAAGCCAGGCGCTCAGATACGCAGTATTTT. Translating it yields CASSEARRSDTQYF.